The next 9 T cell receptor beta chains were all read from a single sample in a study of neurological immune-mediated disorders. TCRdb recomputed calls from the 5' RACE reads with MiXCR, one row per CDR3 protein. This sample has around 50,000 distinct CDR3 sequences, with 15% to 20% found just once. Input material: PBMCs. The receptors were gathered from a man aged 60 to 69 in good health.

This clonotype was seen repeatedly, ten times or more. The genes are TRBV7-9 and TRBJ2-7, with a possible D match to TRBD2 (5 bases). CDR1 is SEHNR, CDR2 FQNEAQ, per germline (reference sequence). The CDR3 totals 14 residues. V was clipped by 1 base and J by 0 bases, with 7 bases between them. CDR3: CASSLEGSSYEQYF. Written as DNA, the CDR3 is TGTGCCAGCAGCTTAGAAGGGAGCTCCTACGAGCAGTACTTC.

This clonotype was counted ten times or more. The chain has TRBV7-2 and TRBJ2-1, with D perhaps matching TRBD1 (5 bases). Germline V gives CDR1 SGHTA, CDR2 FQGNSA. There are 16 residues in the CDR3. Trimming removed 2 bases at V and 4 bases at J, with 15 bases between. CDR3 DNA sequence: TGTGCCAGCAGCTTACGGACAAGTCTAACATACAATGAGCAGTTCTTC. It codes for CASSLRTSLTYNEQFF.

CDR3 sequence: CAITRGCGNTGELFF. The DNA of the CDR3 is TGTGCCATCACTCGGGGATGCGGTAACACCGGGGAGCTGTTTTTT. The chain recombines TRBV10-3 with TRBJ2-2, with D possibly TRBD2 on 5 matching bases. CDR3 length: 15 amino acids. The V gene's germline CDR1 is ENHRY and CDR2 SYGVKD. Between the trimmed V and J ends, which lost 7 bases and 2 bases, there was a span of 14 bases.

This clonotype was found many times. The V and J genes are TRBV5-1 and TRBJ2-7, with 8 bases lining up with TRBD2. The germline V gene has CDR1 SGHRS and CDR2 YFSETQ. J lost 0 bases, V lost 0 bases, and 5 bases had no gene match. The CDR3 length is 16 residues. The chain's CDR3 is CASSLVSSGPSYEQYF. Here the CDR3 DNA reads TGCGCCAGCAGCTTGGTTTCTAGCGGGCCCTCCTACGAGCAGTACTTC.

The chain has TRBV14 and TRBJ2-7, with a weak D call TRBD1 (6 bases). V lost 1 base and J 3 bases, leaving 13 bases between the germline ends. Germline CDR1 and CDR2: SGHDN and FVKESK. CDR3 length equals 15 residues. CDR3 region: CASSQGRGWDYEQYF. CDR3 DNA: TGTGCCAGCAGCCAAGGCAGGGGTTGGGACTACGAGCAGTACTTC.

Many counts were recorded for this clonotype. The CDR3 region is CAISGGFVPEQYF. CDR3 coding DNA: TGTGCCATCAGTGGGGGGTTTGTTCCTGAGCAGTACTTC. The chain has TRBV10-3 and TRBJ2-7, with D perhaps matching TRBD1 or TRBD2 (5 bases each). Trimming stripped 4 bases from V and 7 bases from J, with 14 bases between. The CDR3 has 13 amino acids. Germline loops: CDR1 ENHRY, CDR2 SYGVKD.

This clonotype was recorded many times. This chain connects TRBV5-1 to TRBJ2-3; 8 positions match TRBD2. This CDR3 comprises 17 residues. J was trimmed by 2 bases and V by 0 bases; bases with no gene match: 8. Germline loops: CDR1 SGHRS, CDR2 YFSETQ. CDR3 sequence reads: CASSLVRSGTYTDTQYF. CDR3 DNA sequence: TGCGCCAGCAGCTTGGTCCGTAGCGGGACTTACACAGATACGCAGTATTTT. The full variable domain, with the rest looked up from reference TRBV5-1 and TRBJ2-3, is KAGVTQTPRYLIKTRGQQVTLSCSPISGHRSVSWYQQTPGQGLQFLFEYFSETQRNKGNFPGRFSGRQFSNSRSEMNVSTLELGDSALYLCASSLVRSGTYTDTQYFGPGTRLTVL.

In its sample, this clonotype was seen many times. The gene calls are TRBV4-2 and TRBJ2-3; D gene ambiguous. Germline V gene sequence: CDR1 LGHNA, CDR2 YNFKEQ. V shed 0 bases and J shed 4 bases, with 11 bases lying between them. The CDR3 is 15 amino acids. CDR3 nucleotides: TGTGCCAGCAGCCAAGACATGGCGGCGGCAGATACGCAGTATTTT. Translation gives CASSQDMAAADTQYF.

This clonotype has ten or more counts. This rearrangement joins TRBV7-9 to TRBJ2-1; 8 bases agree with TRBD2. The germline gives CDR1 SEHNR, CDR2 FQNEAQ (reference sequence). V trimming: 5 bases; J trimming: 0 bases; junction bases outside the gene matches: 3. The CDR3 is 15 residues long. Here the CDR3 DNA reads TGTGCCAGCAGCGGTAGCGGGACCTCCTACAATGAGCAGTTCTTC. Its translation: CASSGSGTSYNEQFF. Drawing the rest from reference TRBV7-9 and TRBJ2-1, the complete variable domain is DTGVSQNPRHKITKRGQNVTFRCDPISEHNRLYWYRQTLGQGPEFLTYFQNEAQLEKSRLLSDRFSAERPKGSFSTLEIQRTEQGDSAMYLCASSGSGTSYNEQFFGPGTRLTVL.